The 24 T cell receptor beta chains below come from one sample, sequenced in a study of beta chain features in type 1 diabetes (dated by TCRdb to 2016 to 2019). Library construction relied on the immunoSEQ multiplex PCR assay. All of the isolated RNA was reverse transcribed with the High Capacity cDNA Reverse Transcription Kit, so expressed TCRB transcripts were sequenced. TCRdb stores this immuneACCESS table with in-frame sequences only. Part of the clones is absent; in the studies checked, under half of the shortfall reflects unresolved V genes, and no reason is known for the rest. The sample table shows 50,000 or so clones, and roughly 40% are seen once. About 1.5% of the sample is in the top ten clones. Points the paper makes about the study in general: In all four CD4+ subsets, TCRB CDR3 length was moderately but significantly shorter in type 1 diabetes patients.

No antigen has been assigned to these receptors. Specimen: Tregs from blood. The meaning of the sample's cell subset or site label: regulatory CD4+ T cells. These receptors all come from a man aged 25-45 years with type 1 diabetes.

This clone was found a few times. The CDR3 loop reads CASSQGGSSGRRQFF. DNA of the CDR3: TGTGCCAGCAGCCAAGGAGGTTCCAGCGGGCGCCGCCAGTTCTTC. The rearrangement joins TRBV4-2 to TRBJ2-1; D is possibly TRBD2 (6 bases). V gave up 1 base and J gave up 13 bases, with 20 bases separating them. Germline loops: CDR1 LGHNA, CDR2 YNFKEQ. The CDR3 contains 15 residues.

J is TRBJ1-1 and V is TRBV28, with D perhaps matching TRBD1 (6 bases). The length of the CDR3 is 14 residues. V was shortened by 2 bases and J by 5 bases, with 12 bases between the two germline ends. From germline, CDR1 is MDHEN and CDR2 SYDVKM. The CDR3 here is CASSLPQGRTEAFF. CDR3 nucleotides: TGTGCCAGCAGTTTACCACAGGGAAGGACTGAAGCTTTCTTT.

This clone was seen a handful of times. The chain joins TRBV29-1 to TRBJ2-1; TRBD2 matches 10 bases. This CDR3 is 13 amino acids long. The V segment lost 4 bases and the J segment 4 bases; nucleotides outside the gene matches: 1. Per the germline V gene, CDR1 is SQVTM and CDR2 is ANQGSEA. CDR3 loop: CSVGTSGYNEQFF. The CDR3 region has the DNA TGCAGCGTTGGGACTAGCGGATACAATGAGCAGTTCTTC.

This clone was counted a few times. This chain connects TRBV7-8 to TRBJ2-7; TRBD1 might be the D (6 bases). This CDR3 has 14 amino acids. V gave up 4 bases and J gave up 2 bases, with 12 bases separating them. Germline V gene lookup returns CDR1 SGHVS and CDR2 FQNEAQ. DNA for the CDR3: TGTGCCAGCAGCTCCGACAGGCAGACCTACGAGCAGTACTTC. Its protein is CASSSDRQTYEQYF.

This rearrangement joins TRBV7-9 to TRBJ1-2, with 7 bases matching TRBD1. This CDR3 is built from 15 residues. Trimming at V came to 6 bases and at J to 0 bases, leaving 7 bases not matched to a gene. Germline CDR1 is SEHNR and CDR2 is FQNEAQ (reference sequence). CDR3 in DNA: TGTGCCAGCAGAGAGACAGGGACCTCTAACTATGGCTACACCTTC. It yields the protein CASRETGTSNYGYTF.

The CDR3 nucleotides read TGTGCCAGCGAGGCACTGAACAACAATGAGCAGTTCTTC. As protein: CASEALNNNEQFF. V and J are TRBV2 and TRBJ2-1, with D hard to call. The CDR3 is 13 residues long. Germline V gene lookup returns CDR1 SNHLY and CDR2 FYNNEI. V dropped 8 bases and J dropped 5 bases, with 13 bases sitting between them.

The chain joins TRBV19 to TRBJ2-7; a weak D match, TRBD2 (5 bases). The CDR3 has 16 residues. Germline CDR1 reads LNHDA; CDR2 reads SQIVND (reference sequence). V was trimmed by 3 bases and J by 0 bases, leaving 15 bases between them. Here the CDR3 DNA reads TGTGCCAGTAGTATTGGAAGCGGATTGAGCTCCTACGAGCAGTACTTC. Encoded protein: CASSIGSGLSSYEQYF.

At least ten counts were recorded for this clone. This sequence joins TRBV10-3 and TRBJ1-3, with D perhaps TRBD1 (5 bases). V lost 6 bases to trimming and J lost 0 bases, with 9 bases between them. The CDR3 has 14 amino acids. Germline V gene sequence: CDR1 ENHRY, CDR2 SYGVKD. The CDR3 here is CAISRDSSGNTIYF. The DNA for the CDR3 is TGTGCCATCAGCCGAGACAGCTCTGGAAACACCATATATTTT.

V usage is TRBV7-6 and J usage is TRBJ2-2; 10 bases are a match to TRBD2. Germline assignment: CDR1 SGHVS and CDR2 FNYEAQ. V lost 4 bases, J lost 6 bases, and 5 bases stayed unmatched. The CDR3 is 15 amino acids. The CDR3 coding sequence is TGTGCCAGCAGCTACCTAGCGGGAGCGTCCGGGGAGCTGTTTTTT. Its translation is CASSYLAGASGELFF.

The chain is built from TRBV2 and TRBJ2-1; the match to TRBD2 covers 11 bases. The CDR3 is 16 amino acids. J gave up 8 bases and V 1 base, and 7 bases lay outside the gene matches. Germline V CDR1 and CDR2: SNHLY, FYNNEI. CDR3 in amino acids: CASSEERASGRHEQFF. In DNA form, the CDR3 reads TGTGCCAGCAGTGAAGAAAGGGCTAGCGGGAGGCATGAGCAGTTCTTC.

The genes are TRBV28 and TRBJ2-3; D may be TRBD1 (6 bases). CDR3 length equals 15 residues. The V end lost 3 bases, the J end lost 2 bases, and 12 bases lay between the germline ends. Germline CDR1 is MDHEN and CDR2 is SYDVKM. Written as DNA, the CDR3 is TGTGCCAGCAGTTTTTTTGGGACACCCACAGATACGCAGTATTTT. Translating it yields CASSFFGTPTDTQYF. Full variable domain (missing parts from reference TRBV28 and TRBJ2-3): DVKVTQSSRYLVKRTGEKVFLECVQDMDHENMFWYRQDPGLGLRLIYFSYDVKMKEKGDIPEGYSVSREKKERFSLILESASTNQTSMYLCASSFFGTPTDTQYFGPGTRLTVL.

V and J are TRBV19 and TRBJ1-3; tentative D call: TRBD1 (5 bases). V was clipped by 10 bases and J by 3 bases, with 16 bases between them. Per germline, CDR1 LNHDA and CDR2 SQIVND (reference sequence). The CDR3 is made up of 14 amino acids. As DNA, the CDR3 is TGTGCCACAGGGAGGCTCCTGGATGGAAACACCATATATTTT. Its translation is CATGRLLDGNTIYF.

This chain uses TRBV9 with TRBJ2-5; TRBD1 matches 7 bases. There are 14 residues in the CDR3. Trimming took 1 base from V and 3 from J; bases not matched to a gene: 3. Germline V gives CDR1 SGDLS, CDR2 YYNGEE. Written as DNA, the CDR3 is TGTGCCAGCAGCGTAATGCAGGGGGAAGAGACCCAGTACTTC. Protein: CASSVMQGEETQYF.

V and J are TRBV27 and TRBJ1-5; D is perhaps TRBD1 (5 bases). V was pared by 5 bases and J by 4 bases, with 12 bases between. CDR3 length: 14 residues. Germline CDR1 reads MNHEY; CDR2 reads SMNVEV (reference sequence). The CDR3: CASSPLGGNQPQHF. Here the CDR3 DNA reads TGTGCCAGCAGTCCATTGGGGGGGAATCAGCCCCAGCATTTT.

This clone was detected only a few times. V usage is TRBV7-2 and J usage is TRBJ2-3, with 11 positions matching TRBD1. V trimming: 0 bases; J trimming: 4 bases; junction bases outside the gene matches: 9. This CDR3 spans 18 amino acids. CDR1 is SGHTA, CDR2 FQGNSA, per germline. The CDR3 bases are TGTGCCAGCAGCTTAGCGCCATCCGGGACAGGGGGTGCAGATACGCAGTATTTT. This sequence encodes CASSLAPSGTGGADTQYF.

The chain employs TRBV6-6 and TRBJ1-5, with D perhaps matching TRBD1 (6 bases). The CDR3 totals 16 residues. Looked up from germline, CDR1 is MNHNY and CDR2 is SVGAGI (reference sequence). With 4 bases removed from V and 7 bases from J, the gap between germline ends came to 20 bases. The DNA for the CDR3 is TGTGCCAGCAGTTCAGGAATGTCGGGGGGCGGGCAGCCCCAGCATTTT. Translating it yields CASSSGMSGGGQPQHF.

This clone was seen a few times. This chain uses TRBV29-1 with TRBJ2-7; 7 bases are shared with TRBD1. CDR3 length: 11 amino acids. CDR1 and CDR2 (germline): SQVTM, ANQGSEA. J was trimmed by 13 bases and V by 0 bases; bases with no gene match: 6. The CDR3 DNA follows: TGCAGCGTTGAAGATTTAACAGGGGATTACTTC. Amino acids: CSVEDLTGDYF.

The rearrangement uses TRBV5-1 and TRBJ2-1, with TRBD2 matching 9 bases. Trimming at V came to 2 bases and at J to 2 bases, leaving 8 bases not matched to a gene. Germline lookup yields CDR1 SGHRS and CDR2 YFSETQ. The CDR3 totals 17 residues. Here the CDR3 DNA reads TGCGCCAGCAGCTTTTTAGCGGGAGCCCAAACCTACAATGAGCAGTTCTTC. Residues: CASSFLAGAQTYNEQFF.

The J gene is TRBJ2-3, the V gene TRBV7-2, with D possibly TRBD2 on 5 matching bases. Germline assignment: CDR1 SGHTA and CDR2 FQGNSA. The CDR3 runs to 13 residues. The V end was cut by 5 bases, the J end by 6 bases, with 12 bases between. The CDR3 bases are TGTGCCAGCAGCGGCTGGACTGGGGATACGCAGTATTTT. This encodes CASSGWTGDTQYF.

The chain recombines TRBV7-8 with TRBJ2-3; no definite D call. Looked up from germline, CDR1 is SGHVS and CDR2 is FQNEAQ. V shed 2 bases and J shed 9 bases, with 9 bases lying between them. This CDR3 comprises 12 residues. The CDR3 reads CASSLNRATQYF. The CDR3 coding sequence is TGTGCCAGCAGCTTAAATCGCGCGACGCAGTATTTT.

This clone was found many times. The rearrangement uses TRBV28 and TRBJ2-1; 9 nucleotides line up with TRBD2. This CDR3 is built from 16 residues. V was pared by 5 bases and J by 8 bases, with 13 bases of the junction left unmatched. The germline V gene encodes CDR1 MDHEN and CDR2 SYDVKM. CDR3 sequence: CASSVTGLASNDEQFF. In DNA, the CDR3 is TGTGCCAGCAGTGTTACGGGACTAGCAAGTAACGATGAGCAGTTCTTC.

This clone showed up just a few times. The chain couples TRBV5-1 to TRBJ2-1; 8 positions agree with TRBD1. With V trimmed by 4 bases and J by 7 bases, 10 bases remained unmatched. This CDR3 region has 15 residues. CDR1 is SGHRS, CDR2 YFSETQ, per germline. The CDR3 loop reads CASSTQGAGRNEQFF. CDR3 DNA sequence: TGCGCCAGCAGCACCCAGGGGGCAGGTCGGAATGAGCAGTTCTTC.

The rearrangement joins TRBV5-5 to TRBJ1-1, with TRBD1 identical over 10 bases. This CDR3 region has 14 residues. Germline V gives CDR1 SGHKS, CDR2 YYEKEE (reference sequence). V lost 3 bases and J lost 6; bases outside the gene matches: 5. CDR3 in amino acids: CASSSGQGLAEAFF. The CDR3 nucleotides read TGTGCCAGCAGCTCGGGACAGGGGTTAGCTGAAGCTTTCTTT.

This clone was found a few times. The chain combines TRBV28 with TRBJ1-2; weak D call: TRBD1 (6 bases). The CDR3 is 14 amino acids. Germline CDR1 is MDHEN and CDR2 is SYDVKM. Deletions cut 5 bases from V and 8 bases from J, with 18 bases between. CDR3 sequence (DNA): TGTGCCAGCAGTCATACAGGGTCGACAAGGGGCTACACCTTC. Translated, it gives CASSHTGSTRGYTF.